A single sample is the source of the 22 T cell receptor beta chains below, sequenced in a study of breast tumors, draining lymph nodes, adjacent tissues. TCRdb redid the calling of the multiplex PCR reads with MiXCR, one entry per CDR3 protein. The table has around 230,000 distinct CDR3 sequences, roughly 30% seen once. Axillary draining lymph nodes of breast cancer patients supplied the node samples. Specimen: axillary lymph node tissue. The origin of the receptors is a female donor with breast cancer. Some clones in this sample may be carry-over from other donors' samples.

On this clonotype itself: The CDR3 does not end in the conserved phenylalanine or tryptophan, so this is likely a read error. The V call is TRBV7-2, the J call TRBJ2-7; weak D call: TRBD2 (6 bases). Germline V gene lookup returns CDR1 SGHTA and CDR2 FQGNSA. Trimming took 0 bases from V and 6 from J, leaving 21 bases between them. The CDR3 extends over 17 amino acids. CDR3 sequence (DNA): TGTGCCAGCAGCTTAGCTAGTTTCCGGGGAGGAGCCTGCGAGCAGTACCTC. Protein: CASSLASFRGGACEQYL.

In regard to this clonotype: Being one base from a much bigger clone, this may be a read error. This sequence joins TRBV9 and TRBJ1-3; 7 bases match TRBD1. The CDR3 loop spans 16 amino acids. The germline CDR1 and CDR2 sequences are SGDLS and YYNGEE. CDR3 in amino acids: CASSARQGASGNTIHF. In nucleotides, the CDR3 is TGTGCCAGCAGCGCCCGACAGGGCGCCTCTGGAAACACCATACATTTT.

The table lists this clonotype with many counts. The chain couples TRBV28 to TRBJ2-7, with 9 bases matching TRBD2. This CDR3 contains 15 residues. Germline V gene lookup returns CDR1 MDHEN and CDR2 SYDVKM. Losses at the gene ends were 5 bases for V and 7 bases for J; bases not matched to a gene: 12. The CDR3 is CASSPLGAGGKEQYF. DNA of the CDR3: TGTGCCAGCAGTCCCCTGGGGGCGGGAGGGAAAGAGCAGTACTTC. Full variable domain (remainder filled in from reference TRBV28 and TRBJ2-7): DVKVTQSSRYLVKRTGEKVFLECVQDMDHENMFWYRQDPGLGLRLIYFSYDVKMKEKGDIPEGYSVSREKKERFSLILESASTNQTSMYLCASSPLGAGGKEQYFGPGTRLTVT.

About this clonotype: A much larger clone is a single base away; this may be a read error. The J gene is TRBJ2-2, the V gene TRBV12-3 or TRBV12-4, with 12 bases identical to TRBD2. CDR3 length: 17 residues. The V gene end was trimmed by 5 bases and the J gene end by 3 bases; junction bases not matched to a gene: 7. This chain's CDR3 is CASSNGLAGWDTGELFF. Written as DNA, the CDR3 is TGTGCCAGCAGTAACGGACTAGCGGGATGGGACACCGGGGAGCTGTTTTTT.

There are many counts of this clonotype. The rearrangement uses TRBV12-5 and TRBJ2-7; no reliable D call. CDR1 LGHNT and CDR2 FRNRAP come from the germline V gene. Trimming took off 0 bases at V and 1 base at J, with 10 bases between the two ends. The CDR3 length is 15 residues. Here the CDR3 DNA reads TGTGCTAGTGGTTTGGTACCGGGTGGGTCCTACGAGCAGTACTTC. Encoded protein: CASGLVPGGSYEQYF.

In its sample, this clonotype was seen once. A much more abundant neighbour one base away suggests this may be a read error. The chain joins TRBV3-1 to TRBJ2-1, with a tentative D call TRBD1 (5 bases). The V and J ends lost 4 bases and 7 bases respectively, with 11 bases between them. Germline values: CDR1 LGHDT, CDR2 YNNKEL (reference sequence). This CDR3 has 13 amino acids. CDR3 coding DNA: TGTGCCAGCAGCCCGACAGCAAGAAATGAGCAGTTCTTC. Translation gives CASSPTARNEQFF.

The chain is built from TRBV7-6 and TRBJ2-5; 7 bases line up with TRBD2. Trimming took 4 bases from V and 7 from J; bases not matched to a gene: 6. The germline V gene has CDR1 SGHVS and CDR2 FNYEAQ. The CDR3 runs to 13 residues. The CDR3 nucleotides are TGTGCCAGCAGCTCAGGACTAGGGCGGACCCAGTACTTC. Translated, it gives CASSSGLGRTQYF. The full variable domain, in which reference TRBV7-6 and TRBJ2-5 provide the parts outside the CDR3, is GAGVSQSPRYKVTKRGQDVALRCDPISGHVSLYWYRQALGQGPEFLTYFNYEAQQDKSGLPNDRFSAERPEGSISTLTIQRTEQRDSAMYRCASSSGLGRTQYFGPGTRLLVL.

This clonotype was detected ten times or more. The rearrangement uses TRBV9 and TRBJ2-2; 8 bases line up with TRBD2. V lost 4 bases to trimming and J lost 4 bases; unmatched junction nucleotides: 6. Germline V gene data show CDR1 as SGDLS and CDR2 as YYNGEE. The CDR3 has 15 residues. CDR3 nucleotide sequence: TGTGCCAGCAGCTCAAGCGGGAGCGTCACCGGGGAGCTGTTTTTT. Its protein is CASSSSGSVTGELFF.

About this clonotype: The junction departs from germline at one end; a sequencing error may be responsible. J is TRBJ1-5 and V is TRBV7-2; D gene uncertain. CDR3 size: 15 residues. Per germline, CDR1 SGHTA and CDR2 FQGNSA. The DNA of the CDR3 is TGTGCCAGCAGCGCAGCTGGTACTAGCAGTCAGCCCCAGCATTTT. It codes for CASSAAGTSSQPQHF.

This clonotype was picked up many times. The V call is TRBV6-5, the J call TRBJ1-6; 7 nucleotides agree with TRBD1. The germline V gene encodes CDR1 MNHEY and CDR2 SVGAGI. The CDR3 extends over 15 amino acids. Trimming removed 5 bases from V and 9 bases from J; junction bases left unmatched: 10. The CDR3 DNA follows: TGTGCCAGCAGTCGGCCGGGACAGTCGGCTTCACCCCTCCACTTT. This codes for CASSRPGQSASPLHF.

The sample holds many counts of this clonotype. The chain employs TRBV12-3 or TRBV12-4 and TRBJ2-2; 7 bases are a match to TRBD2. The junction had 8 bases not matched to a gene; V was cut back by 4 bases and J by 0 bases. The CDR3 covers 17 residues. The CDR3 DNA reads TGTGCCAGCAGTTCGACTCTAGCGGCAACGAACACCGGGGAGCTGTTTTTT. Its protein is CASSSTLAATNTGELFF.

This clonotype has at least ten counts. The chain is built from TRBV6-5 and TRBJ2-7; 8 bases are a match to TRBD1. V lost 4 bases, J lost 4 bases, and 9 bases stayed unmatched. The CDR3 runs 15 residues. The germline gives CDR1 MNHEY, CDR2 SVGAGI. The CDR3 sequence: CASSFATGGRYEQYF. The CDR3 DNA reads TGTGCCAGCAGTTTCGCTACAGGGGGTCGATACGAGCAGTACTTC.

This clonotype has a count of ten or more. The rearrangement uses TRBV9 and TRBJ2-1, with 7 bases lining up with TRBD1. The V gene's germline CDR1 is SGDLS and CDR2 YYNGEE. The CDR3 covers 15 residues. J was trimmed by 5 bases and V by 3 bases; bases with no gene match: 8. CDR3 in DNA: TGTGCCAGCAGCGCAGGGGGTACTTCCCACAATGAGCAGTTCTTC. This gives the protein CASSAGGTSHNEQFF.

This clonotype came up a few times. This chain uses TRBV6-2 or TRBV6-3 with TRBJ2-7; D possibly uses TRBD1 or TRBD2 (5 bases each). Per germline, CDR1 MNHEY and CDR2 SVGEGT. Trimming stripped 6 bases from V and 2 bases from J, with 17 bases between. The CDR3 totals 15 residues. The CDR3 region has the DNA TGTGCCAGCAGGCTCCCCGGGGCTGACCCCTACGAGCAGTACTTC. Translated: CASRLPGADPYEQYF.

This clonotype was recorded many times. This chain connects TRBV12-3 or TRBV12-4 to TRBJ1-5, with unresolved D. This CDR3 contains 13 residues. Trimming removed 2 bases at V and 6 bases at J, with 8 bases between. CDR3: CASSLIHSQPQHF. CDR3 nucleotide sequence: TGTGCCAGCAGTTTAATACATTCTCAGCCCCAGCATTTT.

This clonotype was picked up a small number of times. V gene TRBV2 combines with J gene TRBJ2-7; D ambiguous. This CDR3 contains 14 residues. The germline V and J ends were trimmed by 7 bases and 1 base, with 14 bases remaining between them. CDR1 and CDR2 (germline): SNHLY, FYNNEI. In nucleotides, the CDR3 is TGTGCCAGCACCCTCTCGGGCGAATCCTACGAGCAGTACTTC. It yields the protein CASTLSGESYEQYF.

This clonotype was recorded at least ten times. The V and J genes are TRBV24-1 and TRBJ2-3, with a tentative D call TRBD1 (5 bases). Trimming stripped 10 bases from V and 0 bases from J, with 13 bases between. Germline V gene data show CDR1 as KGHDR and CDR2 as SFDVKD. This CDR3 comprises 14 residues. The CDR3 region is CATESTGSTDTQYF. CDR3 coding DNA: TGTGCCACTGAAAGTACAGGAAGCACAGATACGCAGTATTTT.

This clonotype was detected ten times or more. This rearrangement joins TRBV20-1 to TRBJ2-7; D is possibly TRBD1 (5 bases). The CDR3 has 11 amino acids. The V gene's germline CDR1 is DFQATT and CDR2 SNEGSKA (reference sequence). Trimming stripped 3 bases from V and 2 bases from J, with 5 bases between. CDR3 coding DNA: TGCAGTGCTAGGGGGCCCTACGAGCAGTACTTC. Translation: CSARGPYEQYF.

A note on this clonotype: One junction end disagrees with the germline gene, perhaps due to a read error. V and J are TRBV20-1 and TRBJ2-1, with D tentatively TRBD2 (5 bases). This CDR3 comprises 14 residues. Germline V lookup: CDR1 DFQATT, CDR2 SNEGSKA (reference sequence). CDR3 sequence reads: CSARLARSYTEQFF. The CDR3 DNA follows: TGCAGTGCTAGGTTAGCGAGAAGCTACACTGAGCAGTTCTTC.

The chain couples TRBV5-1 to TRBJ1-6; D unclear. The V end was cut by 0 bases, the J end by 7 bases, with 11 bases between. This CDR3 has 15 residues. The V gene's germline CDR1 is SGHRS and CDR2 YFSETQ. The CDR3 loop is CASSLVVLSNSPLHF. In DNA, the CDR3 is TGCGCCAGCAGCTTGGTGGTATTATCCAATTCACCCCTCCACTTT.

This clonotype was detected many times. This sequence joins TRBV15 and TRBJ2-1, with D perhaps assigned TRBD1 or TRBD2 (6 bases each). Germline V lookup: CDR1 LNHNV, CDR2 YYDKDF (reference sequence). The CDR3 loop spans 17 amino acids. Between the trimmed V and J ends, which lost 2 bases and 7 bases, there was a span of 21 bases. CDR3 nucleotide sequence: TGTGCCACCAGCAGACTCAGCGGACTATCCAGGGGTAATGAGCAGTTCTTC. Encoded protein: CATSRLSGLSRGNEQFF.

The sample holds a few counts of this clonotype. A much larger clone is a single base away; this may be a read error. J is TRBJ2-7 and V is TRBV3-1, with D uncertain. Trimming took off 2 bases at V and 13 bases at J, with 21 bases between the two ends. Per germline, CDR1 LGHDT and CDR2 YNNKEL (reference sequence). The CDR3 contains 14 residues. The CDR3 spells CASSQLPGTSYSYF. CDR3 bases: TGTGCCAGCAGCCAACTTCCGGGTACGTCCTACTCATACTTC.